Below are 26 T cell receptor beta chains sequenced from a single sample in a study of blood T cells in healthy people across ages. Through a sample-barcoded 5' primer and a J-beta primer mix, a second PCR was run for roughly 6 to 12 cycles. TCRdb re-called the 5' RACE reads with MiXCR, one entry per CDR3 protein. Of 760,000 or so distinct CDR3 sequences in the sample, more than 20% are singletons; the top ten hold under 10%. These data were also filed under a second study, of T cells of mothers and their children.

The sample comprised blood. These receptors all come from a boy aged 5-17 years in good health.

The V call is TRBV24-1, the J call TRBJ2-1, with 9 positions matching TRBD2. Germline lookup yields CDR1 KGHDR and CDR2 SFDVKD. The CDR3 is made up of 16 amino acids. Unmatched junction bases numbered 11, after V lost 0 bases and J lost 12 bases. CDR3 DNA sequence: TGTGCCACCAGTGATTTGGCTAGCGGGATCGCAGCTGTGCAGTTCTTC. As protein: CATSDLASGIAAVQFF.

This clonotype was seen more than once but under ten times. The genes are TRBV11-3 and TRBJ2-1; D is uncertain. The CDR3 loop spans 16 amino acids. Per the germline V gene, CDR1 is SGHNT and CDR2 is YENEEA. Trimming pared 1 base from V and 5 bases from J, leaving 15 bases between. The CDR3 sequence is CASSLGGADTNNEQFF. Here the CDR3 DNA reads TGTGCCAGCAGCTTAGGAGGAGCCGACACAAACAATGAGCAGTTCTTC.

CDR3 sequence: CASSRRLAGGDTQYF. The CDR3 coding sequence is TGTGCCAGCAGCCGCCGACTAGCGGGAGGAGATACGCAGTATTTT. The chain combines TRBV5-6 with TRBJ2-3; 13 nucleotides agree with TRBD2. V trimming: 4 bases; J trimming: 5 bases; junction bases outside the gene matches: 4. The CDR3 extends over 15 amino acids. From germline, CDR1 is SGHDT and CDR2 YYEEEE.

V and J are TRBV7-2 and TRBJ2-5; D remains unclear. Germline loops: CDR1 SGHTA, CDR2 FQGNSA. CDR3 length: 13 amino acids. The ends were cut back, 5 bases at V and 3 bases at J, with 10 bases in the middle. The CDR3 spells CASSIDSEETQYF. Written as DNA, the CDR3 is TGTGCCAGCAGCATAGACTCAGAAGAGACCCAGTACTTC.

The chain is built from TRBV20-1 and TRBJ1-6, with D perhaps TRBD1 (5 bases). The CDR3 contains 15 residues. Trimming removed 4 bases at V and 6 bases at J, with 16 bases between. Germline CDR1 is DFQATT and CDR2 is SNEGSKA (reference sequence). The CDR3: CSAKSRDAPNSPLHF. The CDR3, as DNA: TGCAGTGCTAAATCCAGGGACGCGCCTAATTCACCCCTCCACTTT.

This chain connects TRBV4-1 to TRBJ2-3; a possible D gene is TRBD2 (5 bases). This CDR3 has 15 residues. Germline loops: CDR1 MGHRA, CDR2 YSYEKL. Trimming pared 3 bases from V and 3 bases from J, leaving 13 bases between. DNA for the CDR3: TGCGCCAGCAGCCATAGTGGAGGTTTAACAGATACGCAGTATTTT. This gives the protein CASSHSGGLTDTQYF.

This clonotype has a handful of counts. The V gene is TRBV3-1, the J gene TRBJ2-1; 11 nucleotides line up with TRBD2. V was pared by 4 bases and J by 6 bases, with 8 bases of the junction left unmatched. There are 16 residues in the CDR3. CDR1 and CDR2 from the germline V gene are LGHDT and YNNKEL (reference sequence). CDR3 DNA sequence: TGTGCCAGCAGCCCTCCCGCTAGCGGGGGGCCCAATGAGCAGTTCTTC. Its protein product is CASSPPASGGPNEQFF.

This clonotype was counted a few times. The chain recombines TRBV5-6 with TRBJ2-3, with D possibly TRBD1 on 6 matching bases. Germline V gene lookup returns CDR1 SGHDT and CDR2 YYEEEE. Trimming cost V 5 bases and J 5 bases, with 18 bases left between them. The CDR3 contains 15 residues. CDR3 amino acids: CASRVRTGWLDTQYF. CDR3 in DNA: TGTGCCAGCAGAGTGAGAACAGGGTGGTTAGATACGCAGTATTTT.

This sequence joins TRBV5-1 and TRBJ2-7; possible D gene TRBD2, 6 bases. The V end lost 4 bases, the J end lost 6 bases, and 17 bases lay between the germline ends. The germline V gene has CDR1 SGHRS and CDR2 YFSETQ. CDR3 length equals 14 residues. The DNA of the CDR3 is TGCGCCAGCAGCCCCCGGGACTCCCAAGGCGAGCAGTACTTC. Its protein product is CASSPRDSQGEQYF.

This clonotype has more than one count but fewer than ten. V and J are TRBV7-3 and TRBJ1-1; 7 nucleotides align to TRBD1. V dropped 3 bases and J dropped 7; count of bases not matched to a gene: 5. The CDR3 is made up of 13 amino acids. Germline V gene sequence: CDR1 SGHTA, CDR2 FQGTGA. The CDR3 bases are TGTGCCAGCAGCTTCGGGACAGACTTTGAAGCTTTCTTT. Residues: CASSFGTDFEAFF. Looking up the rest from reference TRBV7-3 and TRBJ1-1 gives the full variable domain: GAGVSQTPSNKVTEKGKYVELRCDPISGHTALYWYRQSLGQGPEFLIYFQGTGAADDSGLPNDRFFAVRPEGSVSTLKIQRTERGDSAVYLCASSFGTDFEAFFGQGTRLTVV.

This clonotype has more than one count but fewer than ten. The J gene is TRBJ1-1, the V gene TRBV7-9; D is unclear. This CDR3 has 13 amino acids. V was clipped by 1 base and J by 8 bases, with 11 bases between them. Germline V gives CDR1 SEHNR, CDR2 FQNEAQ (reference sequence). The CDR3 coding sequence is TGTGCCAGCAGCTTAGTTAATGCCCCCGAAGCTTTCTTT. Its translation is CASSLVNAPEAFF.

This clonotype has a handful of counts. The CDR3 reads CASSLSVDRGNQETQYF. The CDR3 DNA is TGTGCCAGCAGCTTGTCTGTAGACAGGGGGAACCAAGAGACCCAGTACTTC. The V call is TRBV5-5, the J call TRBJ2-5, with 9 bases lining up with TRBD1. The CDR3 covers 17 residues. Germline assignment: CDR1 SGHKS and CDR2 YYEKEE (reference sequence). Losses at the gene ends were 1 base for V and 0 bases for J; bases not matched to a gene: 7.

CDR3 sequence reads: CASSPSFGLALREQYF. Here the CDR3 DNA reads TGCGCCAGCAGCCCATCGTTTGGACTAGCTCTTAGGGAGCAGTACTTC. J is TRBJ2-7 and V is TRBV4-1; TRBD2 aligns across 8 bases. J gave up 7 bases and V 4 bases, and 15 bases lay outside the gene matches. The CDR3 contains 16 residues. Germline loops: CDR1 MGHRA, CDR2 YSYEKL.

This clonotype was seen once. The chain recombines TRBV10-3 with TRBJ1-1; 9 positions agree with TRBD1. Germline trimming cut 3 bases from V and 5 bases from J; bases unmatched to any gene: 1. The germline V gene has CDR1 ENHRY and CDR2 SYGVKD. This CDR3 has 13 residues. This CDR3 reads CAISEGTGTEAFF. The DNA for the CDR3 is TGTGCCATCAGTGAAGGGACAGGGACTGAAGCTTTCTTT.

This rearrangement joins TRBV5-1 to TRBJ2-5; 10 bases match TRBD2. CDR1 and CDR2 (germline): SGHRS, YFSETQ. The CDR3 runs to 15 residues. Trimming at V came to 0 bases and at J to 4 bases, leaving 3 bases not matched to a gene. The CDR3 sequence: CASSLVAGGAETQYF. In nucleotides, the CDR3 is TGCGCCAGCAGCTTGGTAGCGGGAGGTGCAGAGACCCAGTACTTC.

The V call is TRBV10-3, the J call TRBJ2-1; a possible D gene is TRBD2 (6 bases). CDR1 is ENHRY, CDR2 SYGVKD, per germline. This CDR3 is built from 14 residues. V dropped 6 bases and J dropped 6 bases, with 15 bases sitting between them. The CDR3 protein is CAIRTASGGNEQFF. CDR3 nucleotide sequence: TGTGCCATCAGAACCGCCTCCGGGGGCAATGAGCAGTTCTTC.

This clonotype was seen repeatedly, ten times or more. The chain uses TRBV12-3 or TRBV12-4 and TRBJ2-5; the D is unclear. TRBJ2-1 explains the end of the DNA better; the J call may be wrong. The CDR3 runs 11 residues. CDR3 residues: CASSYGDEQFF. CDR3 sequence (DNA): TGTGCCAGCAGTTACGGCGATGAGCAGTTCTTC.

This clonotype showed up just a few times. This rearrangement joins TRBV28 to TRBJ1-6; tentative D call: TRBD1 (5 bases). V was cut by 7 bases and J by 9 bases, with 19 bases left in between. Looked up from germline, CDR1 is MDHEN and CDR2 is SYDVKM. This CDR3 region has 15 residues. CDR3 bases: TGTGCCAGCAACCCAGGCGGGGGAATCAGTTCACCCCTCCACTTT. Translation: CASNPGGGISSPLHF.

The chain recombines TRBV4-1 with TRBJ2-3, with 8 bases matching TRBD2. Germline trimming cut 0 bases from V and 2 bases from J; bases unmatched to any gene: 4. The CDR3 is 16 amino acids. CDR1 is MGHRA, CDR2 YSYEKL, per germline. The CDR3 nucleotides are TGCGCCAGCAGCCAAGAACGTAGCGGGATCACAGATACGCAGTATTTT. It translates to CASSQERSGITDTQYF.

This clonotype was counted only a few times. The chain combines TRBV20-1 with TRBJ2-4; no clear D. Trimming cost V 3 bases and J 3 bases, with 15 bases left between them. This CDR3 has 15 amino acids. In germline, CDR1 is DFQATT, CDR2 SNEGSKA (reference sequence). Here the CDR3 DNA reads TGCAGTGCTAGTTCGGTTAAAGGAGACAAAAACATTCAGTACTTC. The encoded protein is CSASSVKGDKNIQYF.

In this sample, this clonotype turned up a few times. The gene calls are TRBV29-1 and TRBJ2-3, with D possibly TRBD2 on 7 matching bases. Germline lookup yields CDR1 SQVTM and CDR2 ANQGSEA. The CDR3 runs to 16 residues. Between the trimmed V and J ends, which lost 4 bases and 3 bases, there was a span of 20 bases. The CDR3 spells CSVGGAGERITDTQYF. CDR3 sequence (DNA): TGCAGCGTTGGGGGGGCGGGGGAGAGGATAACAGATACGCAGTATTTT.

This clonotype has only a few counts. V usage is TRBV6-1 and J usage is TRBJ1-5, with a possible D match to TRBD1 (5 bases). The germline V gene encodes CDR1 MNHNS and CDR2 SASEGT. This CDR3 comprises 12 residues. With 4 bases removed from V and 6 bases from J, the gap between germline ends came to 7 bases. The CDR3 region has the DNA TGTGCCAGCAGTGGCCAGGGTCAGCCCCAGCATTTT. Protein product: CASSGQGQPQHF.

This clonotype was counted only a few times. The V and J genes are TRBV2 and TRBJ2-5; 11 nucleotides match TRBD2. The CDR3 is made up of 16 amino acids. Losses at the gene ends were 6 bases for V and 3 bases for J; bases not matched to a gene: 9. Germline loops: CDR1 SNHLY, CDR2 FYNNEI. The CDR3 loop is CASSDKELAGEETQYF. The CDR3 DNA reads TGTGCCAGCAGCGACAAGGAACTAGCGGGGGAAGAGACCCAGTACTTC.

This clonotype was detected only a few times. The CDR3 DNA is TGTGCCAGCAGCTTAGGACAGCCCAATCAGCCCCAGCATTTT. This codes for CASSLGQPNQPQHF. The rearrangement links TRBV7-2 to TRBJ1-5; TRBD1 is a possible D gene (5 bases). Germline values: CDR1 SGHTA, CDR2 FQGNSA. The V end lost 1 base, the J end lost 3 bases, and 7 bases lay between the germline ends. There are 14 residues in the CDR3.

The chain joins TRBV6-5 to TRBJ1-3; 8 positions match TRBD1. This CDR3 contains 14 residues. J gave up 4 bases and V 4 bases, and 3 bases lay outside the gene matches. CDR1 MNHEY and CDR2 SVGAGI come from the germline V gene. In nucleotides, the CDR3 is TGTGCCAGCAGTTCGACAGGGGTCGGAAACACCATATATTTT. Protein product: CASSSTGVGNTIYF.

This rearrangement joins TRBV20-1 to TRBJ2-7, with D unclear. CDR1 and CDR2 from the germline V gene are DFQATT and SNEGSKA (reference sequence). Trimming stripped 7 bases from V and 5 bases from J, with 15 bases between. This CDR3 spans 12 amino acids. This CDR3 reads CSVGGVSHEQYF. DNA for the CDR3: TGCAGTGTAGGTGGGGTGAGCCACGAGCAGTACTTC.